This TCR beta chain was found in a study of regulatory T cells in long-lasting Graves disease. Arm-PCR of CDR3 regions and iRepertoire HTBI primers were the basis on which TCR beta libraries were built. TCRdb called the multiplex PCR reads again in MiXCR, with one record for every CDR3 protein. The sample yields fewer than 400,000 distinct CDR3 sequences, 15% to 20% seen once. Looked up from germline, CDR1 is LGHDT and CDR2 is YNNKEL (reference sequence). Between the trimmed V and J ends, which lost 3 bases and 0 bases, there was a span of 11 bases. The CDR3 length is 15 residues. Ten or more counts support this clonotype. Regarding time point: persistent/refractory GD, antithyroid drugs over 5 years with positive TRAb. The TCR library was made from RNA that had been extracted from PBMCs in TRIzol.

The V call is TRBV3-1, the J call TRBJ2-5, with D possibly TRBD1 on 5 matching bases. The sequencing here drew on peripheral blood mononuclear cells (PBMCs), taken when the disease was refractory, from a patient treated with antithyroid drugs. The TCR was taken from a female donor with Graves disease. Here the CDR3 DNA reads TGTGCCAGCAGCCAGTCGACAGTGTACCAAGAGACCCAGTACTTC. Its translation is CASSQSTVYQETQYF.